The 23 T cell receptor beta chains given below trace back to one sample, sequenced in a study of blood T cell repertoires in COVID-19. Sequencing was performed with immunoSEQ multiplex PCR; in TCRdb, only in-frame clones are kept and a portion is missing. The data contain roughly 41,000 clones, about 85% of them singletons. The sequencing sample was made of peripheral blood. The receptor source for this set is a man aged 55 to 70 with acute or convalescent COVID-19.

The V and J genes are TRBV30 and TRBJ1-1; D unresolved. CDR1 GTSNPN and CDR2 SVGIG come from the germline V gene (reference sequence). CDR3 length equals 13 residues. The V end lost 3 bases, the J end lost 6 bases, and 14 bases lay between the germline ends. The CDR3 DNA reads as TGTGCCTGGAGGCAGACATTCCACTCTGAAGCTTTCTTT. Translation: CAWRQTFHSEAFF.

This sequence joins TRBV6-5 and TRBJ2-7, with a tentative D call TRBD2 (6 bases). Per the germline V gene, CDR1 is MNHEY and CDR2 is SVGAGI. The CDR3 is made up of 13 amino acids. V lost 8 bases, J lost 2 bases, and 13 bases lay in between. CDR3 protein: CASLITGAYEQYF. CDR3 nucleotide sequence: TGTGCCAGCCTTATAACGGGGGCCTACGAGCAGTACTTC.

This clone appeared a few times. The rearrangement uses TRBV4-1 and TRBJ1-2; 7 positions agree with TRBD1. Germline loops: CDR1 MGHRA, CDR2 YSYEKL. This CDR3 spans 15 amino acids. With V trimmed by 2 bases and J by 4 bases, 7 bases remained unmatched. The CDR3 is CASSQQRGGAYGYTF. The CDR3 region has the DNA TGCGCCAGCAGCCAACAACGAGGGGGCGCCTATGGCTACACCTTC.

This clone has just one count. This rearrangement joins TRBV9 to TRBJ2-2; TRBD1 is a possible D gene (5 bases). Germline V CDR1 and CDR2: SGDLS, YYNGEE. CDR3 length: 16 residues. Trimming took off 4 bases at V and 3 bases at J, with 16 bases between the two ends. The CDR3, as DNA: TGTGCCAGCAGCCCCCACGAGACAGATTACACCGGGGAGCTGTTTTTT. As protein: CASSPHETDYTGELFF.

The gene calls are TRBV6-2 or TRBV6-3 and TRBJ1-5; TRBD1 matches at 7 bases. J was trimmed by 0 bases and V by 6 bases; bases with no gene match: 5. Germline assignment: CDR1 MNHEY and CDR2 SVGEGT. The CDR3 is 15 residues long. Here the CDR3 reads CASSPGQNSNQPQHF. Written as DNA, the CDR3 is TGTGCCAGCAGCCCGGGACAGAATAGCAATCAGCCCCAGCATTTT.

The J gene is TRBJ1-2, the V gene TRBV19, with 8 bases matching TRBD1. The V gene end was trimmed by 6 bases and the J gene end by 4 bases; junction bases not matched to a gene: 7. The CDR3 is made up of 14 amino acids. Germline V lookup: CDR1 LNHDA, CDR2 SQIVND (reference sequence). CDR3 region: CASSETGARYGYTF. The CDR3 DNA is TGTGCCAGTAGCGAGACAGGGGCTCGCTATGGCTACACCTTC.

CDR3 region: CASSKPGQGATEAFF. Here the CDR3 DNA reads TGCGCCAGCAGTAAACCGGGACAGGGGGCCACTGAAGCTTTCTTT. The V call is TRBV10-1, the J call TRBJ1-1; 12 bases are a match to TRBD1. V was pared by 5 bases and J by 4 bases, with 5 bases of the junction left unmatched. CDR3 length: 15 amino acids. Per the germline V gene, CDR1 is WNHNN and CDR2 is SYGVQD (reference sequence).

J is TRBJ1-3 and V is TRBV7-2; maybe TRBD1 (5 bases). CDR3 length equals 15 residues. The germline V gene has CDR1 SGHTA and CDR2 FQGNSA. The V end lost 1 base, the J end lost 2 bases, and 9 bases lay between the germline ends. The CDR3, as DNA: TGTGCCAGCAGCTTAGACCAGGGCCCTGGAAACACCATATATTTT. It yields the protein CASSLDQGPGNTIYF.

This clone was recorded a few times. V usage is TRBV7-2 and J usage is TRBJ1-2; D is ambiguous. Per germline, CDR1 SGHTA and CDR2 FQGNSA. V was trimmed by 6 bases and J by 4 bases, leaving 12 bases between them. The CDR3 has 13 amino acids. The CDR3 DNA reads as TGTGCCAGCAGGGACGGGGAAACCTATGGCTACACCTTC. Its protein is CASRDGETYGYTF.

This clone was detected only a few times. The chain employs TRBV7-3 and TRBJ1-6, with a possible D match to TRBD1 (6 bases). The CDR3 is made up of 14 amino acids. CDR1 is SGHTA, CDR2 FQGTGA, per germline. V lost 5 bases and J lost 7, with 12 bases in between. As DNA, the CDR3 is TGTGCCAGCAGCCTGGGGGCGCACAATTCACCCCTCCACTTT. Translated, it gives CASSLGAHNSPLHF.

This rearrangement joins TRBV5-4 to TRBJ2-7; D possibly corresponds to TRBD1 (7 bases). V was pared by 4 bases and J by 4 bases, with 18 bases between. Germline V gives CDR1 SGHNT, CDR2 YYREEE (reference sequence). This CDR3 has 15 residues. The CDR3 nucleotides are TGTGCCAGCAGCCCCGGTGGGCAGGGGGGATACGAGCAGTACTTC. Translated: CASSPGGQGGYEQYF.

Turning to this clone: A junction boundary mismatches the germline segment, possibly from a read error. This rearrangement joins TRBV10-1 to TRBJ2-7, with D tentatively TRBD1 (6 bases). The CDR3 is 11 residues long. CDR1 is WNHNN and CDR2 is SYGVQD in the germline V gene (reference sequence). As DNA, the CDR3 is TGCGCCTTACGCGAGGGACACACCACTTGCTTC. This encodes CALREGHTTCF.

The chain couples TRBV19 to TRBJ1-5; D is ambiguous. Germline V CDR1 and CDR2: LNHDA, SQIVND (reference sequence). Trimming pared 5 bases from V and 7 bases from J, leaving 12 bases between. CDR3 length: 13 amino acids. DNA of the CDR3: TGTGCCAGTAGTCCCCAAGACGGGCAGCCCCAGCATTTT. This codes for CASSPQDGQPQHF. Full variable domain (rest looked up from reference TRBV19 and TRBJ1-5): DGGITQSPKYLFRKEGQNVTLSCEQNLNHDAMYWYRQDPGQGLRLIYYSQIVNDFQKGDIAEGYSVSREKKESFPLTVTSAQKNPTAFYLCASSPQDGQPQHFGDGTRLSIL.

This clone was seen a handful of times. The genes are TRBV4-1 and TRBJ2-3; D might be TRBD2 (5 bases). Germline V lookup: CDR1 MGHRA, CDR2 YSYEKL. The length of the CDR3 is 14 residues. The ends were cut back, 4 bases at V and 4 bases at J, with 12 bases in the middle. The CDR3 coding sequence is TGCGCCAGCAGCCCTGGGAGCTTTGCAGATACGCAGTATTTT. It encodes CASSPGSFADTQYF.

The chain has TRBV2 and TRBJ1-2; D gene unclear. This CDR3 spans 12 amino acids. CDR1 SNHLY and CDR2 FYNNEI come from the germline V gene. V was shortened by 7 bases and J by 4 bases, with 10 bases between the two germline ends. The CDR3 DNA is TGTGCCAGCACTCTTAACAGCTATGGCTACACCTTC. Translating it yields CASTLNSYGYTF.

This chain joins TRBV28 and TRBJ1-5; possible D gene TRBD1, 6 bases. The CDR3 runs to 17 residues. V lost 6 bases, J lost 6 bases, and 24 bases lay in between. Germline CDR1 MDHEN, CDR2 SYDVKM. The CDR3 loop is CASSPAIQGLMSQPQHF. CDR3 nucleotides: TGTGCCAGCAGCCCCGCAATACAGGGACTAATGAGTCAGCCCCAGCATTTT.

CDR3 DNA sequence: TGTGCCATCAGTGACCAGGGTAGCAATGATTCACCCCTCCACTTT. Its translation: CAISDQGSNDSPLHF. V is TRBV10-3 and J is TRBJ1-6; a weak D match, TRBD1 (5 bases). The CDR3 spans 15 residues. V was pared by 3 bases and J by 8 bases, with 14 bases between. Germline V CDR1 and CDR2: ENHRY, SYGVKD.

The chain combines TRBV6-5 with TRBJ2-3; D remains ambiguous. The V end was cut by 0 bases, the J end by 2 bases, with 9 bases between. The germline gives CDR1 MNHEY, CDR2 SVGAGI. The CDR3 is 15 residues long. The CDR3 nucleotides are TGTGCCAGCAGTTACTCGAGGCCCCTCACAGATACGCAGTATTTT. This codes for CASSYSRPLTDTQYF.

This clone has only one observation. This chain uses TRBV27 with TRBJ1-2, with D perhaps matching TRBD1 (5 bases). V was shortened by 0 bases and J by 5 bases, with 10 bases between the two germline ends. There are 14 residues in the CDR3. Per germline, CDR1 MNHEY and CDR2 SMNVEV (reference sequence). The CDR3 spells CASSLSGPQYGYTF. CDR3 nucleotide sequence: TGTGCCAGCAGTTTATCGGGGCCCCAGTATGGCTACACCTTC.

J is TRBJ1-2 and V is TRBV6-6; D uncertain. The CDR3 covers 14 residues. Germline CDR1 reads MNHNY; CDR2 reads SVGAGI (reference sequence). With 5 bases removed from V and 0 bases from J, the gap between germline ends came to 10 bases. Written as DNA, the CDR3 is TGTGCCAGCAGTCCCCTCACTCCTAACTATGGCTACACCTTC. As protein: CASSPLTPNYGYTF.

The chain combines TRBV4-3 with TRBJ2-3, with TRBD1 matching 11 bases. This CDR3 is 17 amino acids long. The V gene end was trimmed by 3 bases and the J gene end by 3 bases; junction bases not matched to a gene: 8. Looked up from germline, CDR1 is LGHNA and CDR2 is YSLEER. DNA of the CDR3: TGCGCCAGCAGCCACGGGACAGGGGGAGATCTGACAGATACGCAGTATTTT. Protein: CASSHGTGGDLTDTQYF.

This chain links TRBV18 with TRBJ2-7; TRBD1 agrees at 9 bases. The ends lost 2 bases at V and 7 bases at J; junction bases unmatched: 9. Germline loops: CDR1 KGHSH, CDR2 LQKENI. This CDR3 is 15 amino acids long. The CDR3 sequence is CASSPRTGEAGEQYF. CDR3 nucleotides: TGTGCCAGCTCACCAAGGACAGGGGAAGCCGGAGAGCAGTACTTC.

V is TRBV10-2 and J is TRBJ2-7, with 9 bases aligning to TRBD1. Looked up from germline, CDR1 is WSHSY and CDR2 is SAAADI. The CDR3 is 14 amino acids. V trimming: 4 bases; J trimming: 0 bases; junction bases outside the gene matches: 1. In DNA, the CDR3 is TGCGCCAGCAGTGCGACAGGGGGCTCCTACGAGCAGTACTTC. This translates into CASSATGGSYEQYF.